The clone carrying this TCR beta chain was seen at least ten times. This beta chain represents an off-target read in a library built for alpha chains; its size is of limited meaning. From germline, CDR1 is DFQATT and CDR2 SNEGSKA (reference sequence). The CDR3 has 14 residues. V lost 0 bases and J 4 bases, leaving 12 bases between the germline ends. These data come from a study of spatial heterogeneity in lung cancer. Across the whole study: Every unique TCR and UMI combination, on average, appeared more than ten times in raw reads.

TCRdb analysed the 5' RACE reads with MiXCR anew, one entry per CDR3 protein. The sample consists of approximately 15,000 distinct CDR3 sequences, about 3.9% of them appearing once. Time point here: sample taken at primary tumor resection. Donors were roughly 70 untreated early-stage non-small cell lung cancer patients. Specimen: normal lung tissue next to the tumor, collected at surgery. The TCR originated in a male donor with early-stage non-small cell lung cancer. This chain uses TRBV20-1 with TRBJ1-1; D is perhaps TRBD1 (6 bases). CDR3 DNA sequence: TGCAGTGCTAGAGACCCCCAGGGGACCACTGAAGCTTTCTTT. It yields the protein CSARDPQGTTEAFF.